This TCR beta chain was obtained from a study of response to subunit inactivated influenza vaccine. Findings of the study overall: Authors suggested seasonal influenza vaccinations each recruit few new T cells.

There are 16 residues in the CDR3. The V gene's germline CDR1 is MGHRA and CDR2 YSYEKL. J was trimmed by 4 bases and V by 3 bases; bases with no gene match: 10. This clonotype was detected a few times. Antigen: not known. MiXCR, applied by TCRdb to the RT-PCR reads, yields one record per CDR3 protein. The table lists 500,000 to 600,000 distinct CDR3 sequences, about 12% of them singletons. The sequencing here drew on PBMCs from blood, taken on the day of vaccination. The TCR comes from a middle-aged man who received an inactivated influenza vaccine. The chain combines TRBV4-1 with TRBJ2-7, with 9 bases matching TRBD1. The CDR3 region is CASSQSQGTGFYEQYF. For the CDR3, the DNA is TGCGCCAGCAGCCAGAGTCAAGGGACAGGGTTTTACGAGCAGTACTTC.